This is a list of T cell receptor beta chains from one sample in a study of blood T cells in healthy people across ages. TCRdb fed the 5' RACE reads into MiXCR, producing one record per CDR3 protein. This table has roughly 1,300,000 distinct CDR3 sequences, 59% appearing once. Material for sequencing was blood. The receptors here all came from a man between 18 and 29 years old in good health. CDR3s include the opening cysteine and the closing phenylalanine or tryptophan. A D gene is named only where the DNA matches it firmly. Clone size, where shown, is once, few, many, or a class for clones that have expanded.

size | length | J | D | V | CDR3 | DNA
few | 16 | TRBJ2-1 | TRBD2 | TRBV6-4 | CASRGTGTSGSNEQFF | TGTGCCAGCAGAGGTACCGGGACTAGCGGGAGCAATGAGCAGTTCTTC
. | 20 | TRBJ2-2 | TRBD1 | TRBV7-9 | CASSSMTGTGRRGDTGELFF | TGTGCCAGCAGCAGCATGACCGGGACAGGTCGGCGAGGGGACACCGGGGAGCTGTTTTTT
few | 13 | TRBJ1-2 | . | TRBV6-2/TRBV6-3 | CASSRVVNYGYTF | TGTGCCAGCAGTCGGGTGGTCAACTATGGCTACACCTTC
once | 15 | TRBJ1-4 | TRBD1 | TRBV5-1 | CASSLEGTGEEKLFF | TGCGCCAGCAGCTTGGAAGGGACAGGGGAAGAAAAACTGTTTTTT
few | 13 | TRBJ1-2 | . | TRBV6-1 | CASILTEPYGYTF | TGTGCCAGCATCCTGACAGAACCCTATGGCTACACCTTC
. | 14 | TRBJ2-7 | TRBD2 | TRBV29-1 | CSVRLSGGPYEQYF | TGCAGCGTTCGGTTGTCGGGAGGGCCTTACGAGCAGTACTTC
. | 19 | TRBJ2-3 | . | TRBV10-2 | CASSESWSETGVLADTQYF | TGCGCCAGCAGTGAGTCTTGGAGTGAGACAGGAGTGTTGGCAGATACGCAGTATTTT
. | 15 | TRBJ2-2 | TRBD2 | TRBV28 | CASRELAGNTGELFF | TGTGCCAGCAGGGAACTAGCGGGAAACACCGGGGAGCTGTTTTTT
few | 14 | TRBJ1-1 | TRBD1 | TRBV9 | CASSVFPQGATAFF | TGTGCCAGCAGCGTTTTCCCACAGGGGGCAACCGCTTTCTTT
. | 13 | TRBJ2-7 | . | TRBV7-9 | CATETRESYEQYF | TGTGCCACCGAGACACGGGAGAGCTACGAGCAGTACTTC
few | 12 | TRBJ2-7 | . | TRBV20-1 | CSASQAFYEQYF | TGCAGTGCTAGCCAGGCTTTCTACGAGCAGTACTTC
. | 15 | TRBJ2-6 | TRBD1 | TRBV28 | CASREQGSGANVLTF | TGTGCCAGCAGAGAACAGGGGTCTGGGGCCAACGTCCTGACTTTC
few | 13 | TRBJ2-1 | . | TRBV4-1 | CASSHHQGNEQFF | TGCGCCAGCAGCCACCACCAGGGAAATGAGCAGTTCTTC
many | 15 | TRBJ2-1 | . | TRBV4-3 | CASSQARSSYNEQFF | TGCGCCAGCAGCCAAGCGAGGAGCTCCTACAATGAGCAGTTCTTC
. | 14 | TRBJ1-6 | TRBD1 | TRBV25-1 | CASRIQGANSPLHF | TGTGCCAGCAGAATCCAGGGGGCTAATTCACCCCTCCACTTT
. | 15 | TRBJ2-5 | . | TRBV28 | CASSPEAGARGTQYF | TGTGCCAGCTCCCCCGAGGCAGGGGCAAGGGGGACCCAGTACTTC
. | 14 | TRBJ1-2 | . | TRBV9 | CASSVPGTPVGYTF | TGTGCCAGCAGCGTACCCGGGACACCAGTCGGCTACACCTTC
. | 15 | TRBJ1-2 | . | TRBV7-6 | CASSLGDNPNYGYTF | TGTGCCAGCAGCTTGGGGGACAACCCTAACTATGGCTACACCTTC
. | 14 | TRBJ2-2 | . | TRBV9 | CASSVGKFTGELFF | TGTGCCAGCAGCGTAGGGAAGTTCACCGGGGAGCTGTTTTTT
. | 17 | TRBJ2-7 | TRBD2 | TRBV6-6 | CASSYSRTSGGAYEQYF | TGTGCCAGCAGTTACTCCAGGACTAGCGGGGGGGCCTACGAGCAGTACTTC
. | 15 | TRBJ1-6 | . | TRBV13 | CASSGGPRPISPLHF | TGTGCCAGCAGCGGGGGACCCCGCCCAATTTCACCCCTCCACTTT
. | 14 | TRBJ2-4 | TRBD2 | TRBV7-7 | CASSPGLASHIQYF | TGTGCCAGCAGCCCGGGACTAGCGTCGCACATTCAGTACTTC
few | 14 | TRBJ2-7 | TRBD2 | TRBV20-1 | CSVSTSGNSPEQYF | TGCAGTGTCTCGACTAGCGGGAATTCGCCCGAGCAGTACTTC
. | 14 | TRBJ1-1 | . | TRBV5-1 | CASSLADQLTEAFF | TGCGCCAGCAGCTTGGCGGACCAGTTAACTGAAGCTTTCTTT
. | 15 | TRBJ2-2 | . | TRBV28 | CASSLQDWSTGELFF | TGTGCCAGCAGTTTACAGGACTGGAGTACCGGGGAGCTGTTTTTT
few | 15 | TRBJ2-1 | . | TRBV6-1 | CASSSRGPHYNEQFF | TGTGCCAGCAGTTCCCGGGGCCCACACTACAATGAGCAGTTCTTC
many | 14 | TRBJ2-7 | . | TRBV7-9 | CASSFQGSSYEQYF | TGTGCCAGCAGTTTTCAGGGCAGTTCCTACGAGCAGTACTTC
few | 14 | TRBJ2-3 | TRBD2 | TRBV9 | CASSAGTSGDTQYF | TGTGCCAGCAGCGCCGGGACTAGCGGAGATACGCAGTATTTT
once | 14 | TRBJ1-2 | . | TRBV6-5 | CASSRTSLGYGYTF | TGTGCCAGCAGCCGGACATCACTGGGCTATGGCTACACCTTC
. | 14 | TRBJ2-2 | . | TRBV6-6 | CASSYSKASGELFF | TGTGCCAGCAGTTACTCGAAGGCGAGCGGGGAGCTGTTTTTT
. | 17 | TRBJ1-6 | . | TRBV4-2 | CASSQARVWQGDSPLHF | TGTGCCAGCAGCCAAGCTAGGGTGTGGCAGGGTGATTCACCCCTCCACTTT
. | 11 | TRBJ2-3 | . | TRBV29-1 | CRVRVTDTQYF | TGCAGAGTGAGGGTAACAGATACGCAGTATTTT
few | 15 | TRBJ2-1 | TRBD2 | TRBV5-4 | CASSFPSGGYNEQFF | TGTGCCAGCAGCTTCCCTAGCGGGGGGTACAATGAGCAGTTCTTC
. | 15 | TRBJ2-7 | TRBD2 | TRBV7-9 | CASSSTSGGLYEQYF | TGTGCCAGCAGCAGCACTAGCGGGGGTTTATACGAGCAGTACTTC
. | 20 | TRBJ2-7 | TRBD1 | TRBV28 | CASSSLPGQRTPYGNYEQYF | TGTGCCAGCAGCTCCCTCCCGGGACAGAGGACCCCTTATGGGAACTACGAGCAGTACTTC
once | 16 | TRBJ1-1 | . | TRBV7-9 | CASSLEAWSGTTEAFF | TGTGCCAGCAGCTTAGAAGCTTGGAGCGGGACCACTGAAGCTTTCTTT
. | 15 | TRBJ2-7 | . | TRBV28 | CASSPVGDGPYEQYF | TGTGCCAGCAGCCCCGTGGGGGACGGACCCTACGAGCAGTACTTC
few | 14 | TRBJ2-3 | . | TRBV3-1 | CASSQDSRTDTQYF | TGTGCCAGCAGCCAAGACTCACGAACAGATACGCAGTATTTT
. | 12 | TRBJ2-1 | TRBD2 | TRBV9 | CASEGRGDEQFF | TGTGCCTCGGAGGGGAGGGGCGATGAGCAGTTCTTC
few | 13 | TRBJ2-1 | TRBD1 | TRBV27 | CASSVSQGDEQFF | TGTGCCAGCAGTGTGTCACAGGGGGATGAGCAGTTCTTC
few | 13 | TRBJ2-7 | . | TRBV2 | CASKSGRSYEQYF | TGTGCCAGCAAGTCTGGGAGATCCTACGAGCAGTACTTC
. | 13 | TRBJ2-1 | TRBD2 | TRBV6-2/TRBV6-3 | CASSRTGGSEQFF | TGTGCCAGCAGTCGGACGGGGGGTAGTGAGCAGTTCTTC
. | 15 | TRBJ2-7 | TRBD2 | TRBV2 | CASSDSFLAGNEQYF | TGTGCCAGCAGTGACTCGTTCTTAGCGGGAAATGAGCAGTACTTC
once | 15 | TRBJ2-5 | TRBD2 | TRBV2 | CASSESGRALDEQYF | TGTGCCAGCAGTGAGAGCGGGAGGGCCTTGGATGAGCAGTACTTC
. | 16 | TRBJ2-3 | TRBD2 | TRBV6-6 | CASSYSAREGTDTQYF | TGTGCCAGCAGTTACTCCGCGCGGGAGGGCACAGATACGCAGTATTTT
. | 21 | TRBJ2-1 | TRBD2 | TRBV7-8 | CASSWFLAGDGPRPPNNEQFF | TGTGCCAGCAGCTGGTTCTTAGCGGGAGATGGTCCTCGGCCCCCAAACAATGAGCAGTTCTTC
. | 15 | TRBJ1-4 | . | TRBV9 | CASSVAVGAGEKLFF | TGTGCCAGCAGCGTAGCCGTGGGGGCTGGTGAAAAACTGTTTTTT